This T cell receptor beta chain derives from a study of T-cell reconstitution after alpha-beta-depleted transplantation in children (dated by TCRdb to 2016 to 2018). With respect to the entire study: Using TCR repertoire profiling, the study followed T-cell immune reconstitution in a quantitative way in children after TCRalphabeta/CD19-depleted allogeneic hematopoietic cell transplantation.

The germline V gene (reference sequence) gives CDR1 as DFQATT and CDR2 as SNEGSKA. The germline V end is reduced by 3 bases and the J end by 7 bases; junction bases left unmatched: 23. The CDR3 goes from the cysteine to the phenylalanine over 18 residues. Only CDR3 DNA is held: 54 bases, read in frame from base 1. The library was obtained by PCR. TCRdb names Illumina HiSeq 2500 as the instrument used. Molecular barcoding was employed in the preparation of TCR libraries, with unique molecular identifiers being used to normalize TCRbeta repertoire quantification. In-frame beta chains were kept once TCRdb had trimmed the public reads at Q25 with fastp and called clones with MiXCR. A single entry per CDR3 protein holds the most common genes and DNA from its merged rows. The sample yields approximately 400,000 distinct CDR3 sequences; 11% were counted once. The ten largest make up 4.5% to 6% of the sample.

This clonotype turned up a few times. Its cognate antigen has yet to be identified. Base quality data are lacking; no much larger clone is found one base away. The source is a human donor who donated a stem cell graft to a child with acute myeloid leukemia. The sequenced sample was PBMCs from the stem cell graft donor, obtained from the stem cell graft. This chain is built from TRBV20-1 and TRBJ1-2; TRBD1 lines up with 7 middle nucleotides. Read as DNA, the sequence is TGCAGTGCTAGTGGAGGGGGCGTGGGTTTTAGGGCAACTGCTGGCTACACCTTC. Its protein reads: CSASGGGVGFRATAGYTF.